The rows below give T cell receptor beta chains drawn from one sample of a study of blood T cell repertoires in COVID-19. Sequencing was performed with immunoSEQ multiplex PCR; in TCRdb, only in-frame clones are kept and a portion is missing. The data hold 50,000 or so clones, with 70% to 85% observed a single time. Sequenced material: peripheral blood. The receptors derive from an older man with acute or convalescent COVID-19. Both conserved end residues are trimmed from each CDR3. Clone size is not always given. Where it is, it says once, few, many or a class for expanded clones.

>TRBV12-5|few|TRBJ2-1
ASGPSFSGRESYNEQF
>TRBV5-4|.|TRBJ2-6
ASSAGLAGAVGANVLT
>TRBV27|.|TRBJ2-2
ASSLSLAGATGELF
>TRBV25-1|.|TRBJ1-2
ASSAPGGTYGYT
>TRBV30|.|TRBJ1-3
AWKKQGNTIY
>TRBV19|.|TRBJ1-1
ASSRQGATEAF
>TRBV11-2|.|TRBJ2-5
ASSFGSQETQY
>TRBV5-4|.|TRBJ2-7
ATRGQGSEQY
>TRBV6-6|.|TRBJ2-3
ASSYSIRRGDTQY
>TRBV5-1|.|TRBJ2-7
ASSEDTPPTYEQY
>TRBV7-2|.|TRBJ2-2
ASSRGQVNTGELF
>TRBV9|.|TRBJ2-3
ASGHTSGVTDTQY
>TRBV7-3|.|TRBJ2-7
ASSLHSSGSYEQY
>TRBV6-1|.|TRBJ2-1
ASSDPARLAGSDYNEQF
>TRBV19|few|TRBJ2-6
ASSLGTGSPGANVLT
>TRBV19|.|TRBJ1-5
ASSSAGAANQPQH